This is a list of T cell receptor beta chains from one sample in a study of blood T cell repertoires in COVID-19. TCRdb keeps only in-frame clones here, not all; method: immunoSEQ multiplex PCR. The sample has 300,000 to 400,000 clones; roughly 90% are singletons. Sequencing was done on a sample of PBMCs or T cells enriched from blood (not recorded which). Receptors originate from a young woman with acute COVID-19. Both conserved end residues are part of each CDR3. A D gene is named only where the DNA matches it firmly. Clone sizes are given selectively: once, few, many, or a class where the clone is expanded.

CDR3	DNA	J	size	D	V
CATSSNRGSVNTEAFF	TGTGCCACCAGCAGCAACAGGGGCTCCGTGAACACTGAAGCTTTCTTT	TRBJ1-1	NA	TRBD1	TRBV15
CATSDSIAGEQYF	TGTGCCACCAGTGATTCAATCGCCGGGGAGCAGTACTTC	TRBJ2-7	once	NA	TRBV24-1
CASSWDRNNNEQFF	TGCGCCAGCAGTTGGGACAGAAATAACAATGAGCAGTTCTTC	TRBJ2-1	NA	TRBD1	TRBV4-3
CASSWGGTEQYF	TGTGCCAGCAGCTGGGGGGGTACCGAGCAGTACTTC	TRBJ2-7	NA	TRBD2	TRBV7-9
CASTRLSGGQDNEQFF	TGCGCCAGCACCCGTCTGTCGGGGGGACAAGACAATGAGCAGTTCTTC	TRBJ2-1	NA	NA	TRBV5-1
CASRDETDRTALNQPQHF	TGTGCCAGCAGAGACGAAACGGACAGAACGGCCCTCAATCAGCCCCAGCATTTT	TRBJ1-5	once	NA	TRBV6-4
CASSQVSESDTQYF	TGCGCCAGCAGCCAAGTTTCTGAGTCAGATACGCAGTATTTT	TRBJ2-3	NA	NA	TRBV4-1
CATSRDSEGDTQYF	TGTGCCACCAGCAGAGATTCTGAGGGAGATACGCAGTATTTT	TRBJ2-3	few	NA	TRBV15
CSVVEQETQYF	TGCAGCGTTGTTGAGCAAGAGACCCAGTACTTC	TRBJ2-5	NA	NA	TRBV29-1
CASSYSRDYSKPQHF	TGTGCCAGCAGTTACTCGCGGGACTATAGTAAGCCCCAGCATTTT	TRBJ1-5	NA	NA	TRBV6-5
CASSVGGAETNEKLFF	TGTGCCAGCAGCGTAGGCGGTGCAGAAACTAATGAAAAACTGTTTTTT	TRBJ1-4	few	NA	TRBV9
CASSPIGGTETELYGYTF	TGTGCCAGCAGTCCAATTGGCGGGACGGAGACAGAACTCTATGGCTACACCTTC	TRBJ1-2	NA	NA	TRBV27
CASSYGQGAYEQFF	TGTGCCAGCAGTTACGGGCAGGGGGCCTATGAGCAGTTCTTC	TRBJ2-1	few	TRBD1	TRBV6-5
CASSYQTGGYGYTF	TGTGCCAGCAGTTACCAGACAGGGGGTTATGGCTACACCTTC	TRBJ1-2	NA	TRBD1	TRBV6-5
CASSIGRQGGREKLFF	TGTGCCAGTAGTATAGGCCGACAGGGAGGTCGTGAAAAACTGTTTTTT	TRBJ1-4	NA	TRBD1	TRBV19
CASSGGSGNTIYF	TGCGCCAGCAGCGGCGGCTCTGGAAACACCATATATTTT	TRBJ1-3	few	NA	TRBV5-1
CASRLSALTYNEQFF	TGTGCCAGCAGATTAAGCGCGTTGACTTACAATGAGCAGTTCTTC	TRBJ2-1	NA	NA	TRBV7-3
CASSAGTGGAYEQYF	TGTGCCAGCAGCGCCGGGACAGGGGGCGCCTACGAGCAGTACTTC	TRBJ2-7	NA	TRBD1	TRBV9
CASTPLPQGHQPQHF	TGTGCCAGTACCCCATTACCCCAGGGCCATCAGCCCCAGCATTTT	TRBJ1-5	NA	NA	TRBV19
CAISAGGESYEQYF	TGTGCCATCAGTGCAGGGGGCGAGTCCTACGAGCAGTACTTC	TRBJ2-7	NA	TRBD1	TRBV10-3
CASSPQQDQPQHF	TGTGCCAGCAGTCCGCAACAAGATCAGCCCCAGCATTTT	TRBJ1-5	NA	NA	TRBV6-5
CAISLHRNTEAFF	TGTGCCATCAGTCTTCATAGGAACACTGAAGCTTTCTTT	TRBJ1-1	NA	NA	TRBV10-3
CSVLRGTGELFF	TGCAGCGTCCTCAGGGGAACCGGGGAGCTGTTTTTT	TRBJ2-2	once	NA	TRBV29-1
CAWSLTSYEQYF	TGTGCCTGGAGTCTCACATCCTACGAGCAGTACTTC	TRBJ2-7	once	NA	TRBV30
CASSYSEGGVNTEAFF	TGTGCCAGCAGTTACTCGGAAGGGGGGGTGAACACTGAAGCTTTCTTT	TRBJ1-1	NA	NA	TRBV6-5
CASSLVATSTGELFF	TGTGCCAGCAGCTTAGTAGCGACGTCCACCGGGGAGCTGTTTTTT	TRBJ2-2	once	NA	TRBV11-2
CASTAPLGGSQPQHF	TGTGCCAGTACCGCCCCGCTAGGAGGCAGTCAGCCCCAGCATTTT	TRBJ1-5	NA	NA	TRBV19
CASSVDSSTNEKLFF	TGTGCCAGCAGCGTAGACAGCTCAACTAATGAAAAACTGTTTTTT	TRBJ1-4	NA	NA	TRBV9
CASSPAQGAGEQYF	TGTGCCAGCAGTCCCGCACAGGGGGCCGGCGAGCAGTACTTC	TRBJ2-7	NA	TRBD1	TRBV2
CASSRTEHYGYTF	TGTGCCAGCAGCCGGACAGAGCACTATGGCTACACCTTC	TRBJ1-2	NA	NA	TRBV28
CASSQFLATYYEQYF	TGTGCCAGCAGCCAATTCCTCGCCACCTATTACGAGCAGTACTTC	TRBJ2-7	NA	NA	TRBV3-1/TRBV3-2
CATSEQQGWQFF	TGTGCCACCAGTGAGCAACAGGGTTGGCAGTTCTTC	TRBJ2-1	NA	NA	TRBV24-1
CASSLGGTTTDTQYF	TGCGCCAGCAGCTTGGGGGGGACTACGACAGATACGCAGTATTTT	TRBJ2-3	NA	TRBD2	TRBV5-1
CASSPPVTNLFSPLHF	TGTGCCAGCTCACCACCAGTGACAAACCTTTTTTCACCCCTCCACTTT	TRBJ1-6	NA	NA	TRBV18
CASSFDRGSGEQYF	TGTGCCAGCAGCTTCGACAGGGGTTCGGGGGAGCAGTACTTC	TRBJ2-7	NA	TRBD1	TRBV7-3
CASSPPGGGTSGANVLTF	TGTGCCAGCAGTCCCCCTGGTGGGGGCACCTCTGGGGCCAACGTCCTGACTTTC	TRBJ2-6	NA	NA	TRBV28
CASSPGHNTGELFF	TGTGCCAGCAGCCCAGGACATAACACCGGGGAGCTGTTTTTT	TRBJ2-2	NA	NA	TRBV7-8
CASSLFPGIYEQYF	TGTGCCAGCAGCTTATTCCCGGGAATCTACGAGCAGTACTTC	TRBJ2-7	NA	NA	TRBV7-2
CASSTIQQLITQETQYF	TGTGCCAGCAGCACAATACAACAGTTAATAACTCAAGAGACCCAGTACTTC	TRBJ2-5	NA	NA	TRBV7-2
CASSSGAERNSPLHF	TGTGCCAGCAGCTCCGGCGCGGAGCGCAATTCACCCCTCCACTTT	TRBJ1-6	NA	NA	TRBV7-6
CASRRGGTGNTIYF	TGTGCCAGCAGGAGGGGGGGAACTGGAAACACCATATATTTT	TRBJ1-3	NA	NA	TRBV2
CASSLRRNNSPLHF	TGTGCCAGCAGCTTGAGGAGAAATAATTCACCCCTCCACTTT	TRBJ1-6	NA	NA	TRBV5-6
CASSPNRRGERTEAFF	TGTGCCAGCAGCCCAAACCGCAGGGGCGAACGAACTGAAGCTTTCTTT	TRBJ1-1	NA	NA	TRBV7-3
CASETRLERTQYF	TGTGCCAGCGAGACCCGCCTAGAAAGAACGCAGTATTTT	TRBJ2-3	NA	NA	TRBV7-2
CARLGRVGFNGYTF	TGTGCCAGGCTCGGGAGGGTTGGATTCAATGGCTACACCTTC	TRBJ1-2	NA	NA	TRBV7-3
CASSEARLAGWGETQYF	TGTGCCAGCAGTGAAGCGCGACTAGCGGGGTGGGGCGAGACCCAGTACTTC	TRBJ2-5	NA	TRBD2	TRBV2